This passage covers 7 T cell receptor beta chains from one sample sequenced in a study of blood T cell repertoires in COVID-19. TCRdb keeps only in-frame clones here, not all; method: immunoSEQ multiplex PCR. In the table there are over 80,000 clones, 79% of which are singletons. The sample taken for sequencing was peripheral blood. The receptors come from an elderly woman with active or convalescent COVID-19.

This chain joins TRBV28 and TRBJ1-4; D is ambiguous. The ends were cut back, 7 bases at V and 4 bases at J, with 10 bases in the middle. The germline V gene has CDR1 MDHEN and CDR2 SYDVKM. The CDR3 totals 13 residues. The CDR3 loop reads CASTGAFNEKLFF. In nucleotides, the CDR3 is TGTGCCAGCACAGGCGCCTTTAATGAAAAACTGTTTTTT.

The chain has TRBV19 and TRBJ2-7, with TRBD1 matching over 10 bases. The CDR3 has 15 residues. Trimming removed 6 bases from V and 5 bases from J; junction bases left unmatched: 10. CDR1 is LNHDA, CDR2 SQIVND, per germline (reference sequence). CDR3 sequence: CASRPRDRGGNEQYF. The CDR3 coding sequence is TGTGCCAGTAGACCCCGGGACAGGGGCGGGAACGAGCAGTACTTC.

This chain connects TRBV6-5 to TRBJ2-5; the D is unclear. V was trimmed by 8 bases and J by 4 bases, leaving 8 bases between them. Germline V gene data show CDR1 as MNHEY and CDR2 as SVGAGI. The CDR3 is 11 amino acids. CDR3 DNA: TGTGCCAGCCGACGAGGAGAGACCCAGTACTTC. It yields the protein CASRRGETQYF.

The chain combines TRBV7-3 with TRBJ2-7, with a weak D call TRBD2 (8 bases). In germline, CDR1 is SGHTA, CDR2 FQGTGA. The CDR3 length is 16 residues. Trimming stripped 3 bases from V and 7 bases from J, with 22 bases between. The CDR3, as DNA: TGTGCCAGCAGCTTTAGCGGGGTACAGGGGCCCGGGGAGCAGTACTTC. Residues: CASSFSGVQGPGEQYF. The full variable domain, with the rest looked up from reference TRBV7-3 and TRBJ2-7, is GAGVSQTPSNKVTEKGKYVELRCDPISGHTALYWYRQSLGQGPEFLIYFQGTGAADDSGLPNDRFFAVRPEGSVSTLKIQRTERGDSAVYLCASSFSGVQGPGEQYFGPGTRLTVT.

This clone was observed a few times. CDR3 nucleotide sequence: TGCGCCAGCAGCCAAGTATCACACAGGGCGAGGTACACCGGGGAGCTGTTTTTT. This encodes CASSQVSHRARYTGELFF. This chain connects TRBV4-1 to TRBJ2-2, with D possibly matching TRBD1 (6 bases). There are 18 residues in the CDR3. V lost 1 base and J 3 bases, leaving 18 bases between the germline ends. Germline CDR1 reads MGHRA; CDR2 reads YSYEKL.

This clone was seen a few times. As DNA, the CDR3 is TGTGCCAGCAGCCCTCCGGGACAGGGGAAAGGCTACACCTTC. Translated: CASSPPGQGKGYTF. J is TRBJ1-2 and V is TRBV9, with 10 bases matching TRBD1. The CDR3 runs 14 residues. Germline V gene data show CDR1 as SGDLS and CDR2 as YYNGEE. Trimming cost V 4 bases and J 8 bases; bases outside gene matches: 8.

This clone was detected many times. The CDR3 spells CASSLSPHQSYEQYF. The DNA for the CDR3 is TGTGCCAGCAGTTTATCGCCACATCAGTCCTACGAGCAGTACTTC. The V call is TRBV27, the J call TRBJ2-7; D is ambiguous. The germline V and J ends were trimmed by 0 bases and 1 base, with 10 bases remaining between them. CDR3 size: 15 residues. CDR1 and CDR2 from the germline V gene are MNHEY and SMNVEV (reference sequence).